This T cell receptor (beta chain) was sequenced for a study of blood T cell repertoires in COVID-19 (dated by TCRdb to 2018 to 2020). Describing the broader study: Samples from collaborators originated in the United States, Italy and Spain and spanned both the acute and convalescent phases of COVID-19. The dataset comprised deeply sampled blood TCRbeta repertoires from subjects exposed to, actively infected with, or recovered from COVID-19. A de-identified subject ID, COVID-19 status, age in years and sex were almost always included in the sample metadata. The prospective study material was composed of cDNA or gDNA derived from T cells, B-cell-depleted T cells, or PBMCs. The samples were drawn from the first 160 participants of the ongoing ImmuneRACE study and from 1,254 subjects provided by 6 global collaborators. The repertoires were released in a freely available public database meant as a resource for research on the immune response to SARS-CoV-2. Where HLA class I and class II types were available, the types were taken from metadata supplied by the sample provider, not from assay-based typing. The paper as a whole reports these results and caveats: How much clinical and demographic metadata was included differed by source and by participant, and the metadata was provided uncurated.

Trimming takes 5 bases from V and 2 bases from J, and the germline ends sit 10 bases apart. The germline V gene (reference sequence) provides CDR1 SEHNR and CDR2 FQNEAQ. The CDR3 runs 13 residues from the cysteine to the phenylalanine. This entry keeps only the CDR3 DNA: 39 bases, framed from base 1. Enrolling through a virtual design, the prospective study's participants ranged in age from roughly 18 to 89 years and lived across 24 United States geographic areas. In the prospective study, cohorts were assigned on the basis of participant-reported clinical history obtained from a screening survey and a study questionnaire. ImmuneRACE Cohort 3 recovered participants were defined by two consecutive negative NP/OP PCR tests, healthcare professional clearance, or symptom resolution. Each participant in the prospective study had whole blood, serum and a nasopharyngeal or oropharyngeal swab collected by mobile phlebotomists. Participants in the prospective study had the option to provide additional blood draws and questionnaires over a roughly two-month period. Before DNA extraction, prospective study blood samples were shipped either frozen or at room temperature.

TCRbeta CDR3 regions were amplified from genomic DNA using the immunoSEQ Assay, a bias-controlled multiplex PCR. As for the original processing: Nucleated cell counts per sample were estimated from amplification of reference gene primers within the assay. Sequence reads were collapsed and filtered to measure the absolute abundance of every unique TCRbeta CDR3 rearrangement. Productive Simpson clonality was computed per sample as the square root of Simpson's diversity index over productive rearrangements. Here the immuneACCESS table is served through TCRdb, limited to in-frame sequences with V and J called. Missing clones are a known gap in these copies; in checked studies unresolved V genes cover under half, and the rest lacks a known reason. The V and J calls and clone size are taken from that table; D and trimming were inferred from the DNA. The table for this sample lists 450,000 to 500,000 clones; around 85% of them were counted only once. The leading ten clones occupy approximately 8.3% of the sample.

This clone was seen more than once but under ten times. It lacks a known antigen. Base-call qualities are not available, and no considerably larger clone is one nucleotide away. The sequence joins TRBV7-9 to TRBJ2-7, and perhaps TRBD2 as D gene, on 5 matching bases. Sequenced material: PBMCs or T cells enriched from blood (not recorded which). This clonotype was sampled from a woman in her sixties who had recovered from COVID-19. The DNA sequence follows: TGTGCCAGCAGCATGACCGGGACCTACGAGCAGTACTTC. Its protein reads: CASSMTGTYEQYF.